Below are 8 T cell receptor beta chains sequenced from a single sample in a study of cytomegalovirus exposure and HLA in healthy donors. The PCR made use of 60 Vbeta and 13 Jbeta primers. Some clones are missing from TCRdb's copy, which holds only in-frame ones; the method was immunoSEQ multiplex PCR. The data contain some 190,000 clones, over 75% of them seen just once; the ten biggest clones take up under 2%. Input material: PBMCs. The source is a woman aged 25 to 45 in good health and CMV-seronegative.

The chain joins TRBV5-8 to TRBJ1-2, with 11 bases fitting TRBD1. J was trimmed by 4 bases and V by 6 bases; bases with no gene match: 5. CDR1 and CDR2 (germline): SGHTS, YDEGEE. The CDR3 runs 14 residues. CDR3 sequence reads: CASTGTGGGYGYTF. CDR3 DNA: TGTGCCAGCACCGGGACAGGGGGTGGCTATGGCTACACCTTC.

The CDR3 loop is CASSQDFVIQYF. CDR3 nucleotide sequence: TGCGCCAGCAGCCAAGATTTCGTAATCCAGTACTTC. The chain couples TRBV4-3 to TRBJ2-7, with D unresolved. Trimming left V 0 bases short and J 10 bases short, with 10 bases between. From germline, CDR1 is LGHNA and CDR2 YSLEER. The CDR3 has 12 amino acids.

A few counts support this clone. V gene TRBV19 combines with J gene TRBJ1-5; D is unresolved. Germline V lookup: CDR1 LNHDA, CDR2 SQIVND (reference sequence). V lost 11 bases and J 3 bases, leaving 14 bases between the germline ends. There are 13 residues in the CDR3. Here the CDR3 reads CASSSVVNQPQHF. CDR3 bases: TGTGCCTCTAGTAGCGTAGTCAATCAGCCCCAGCATTTT.

J is TRBJ2-5 and V is TRBV6-1; the match to TRBD1 covers 7 bases. The junction had 2 bases not matched to a gene; V was cut back by 5 bases and J by 2 bases. This CDR3 is 13 amino acids long. Germline V CDR1 and CDR2: MNHNS, SASEGT. CDR3 sequence (DNA): TGTGCCAGCAGTCTGGACAGGCAAGAGACCCAGTACTTC. It is translated as CASSLDRQETQYF.

This clone was detected only a few times. The genes are TRBV5-3 and TRBJ2-1; 7 bases are shared with TRBD1. TRBV5-3 is annotated as an ORF whose role is uncertain. Losses at the gene ends were 6 bases for V and 4 bases for J; bases not matched to a gene: 4. The CDR3 consists of 13 residues. CDR3 DNA: TGTGCCAGAACGGGACAGCGATACAATGAGCAGTTCTTC. This encodes CARTGQRYNEQFF.

The chain is built from TRBV30 and TRBJ1-2; 8 bases fit TRBD1. The CDR3 covers 15 residues. After removal of 3 bases from V and 2 bases from J, the junction contained 8 bases not matched to a gene. Germline V lookup: CDR1 GTSNPN, CDR2 SVGIG (reference sequence). The CDR3 spells CAWRVTGATNYGYTF. In nucleotides, the CDR3 is TGTGCCTGGAGGGTGACAGGGGCAACAAACTATGGCTACACCTTC.

The table lists this clone with a few counts. The rearrangement joins TRBV18 to TRBJ1-1; D is possibly TRBD1 (5 bases). Per the germline V gene, CDR1 is KGHSH and CDR2 is LQKENI. V was trimmed by 6 bases and J by 4 bases, leaving 21 bases between them. The CDR3 runs 16 residues. The CDR3 DNA follows: TGTGCCAGCTCTCAGTGGGGGAGGGGAGCGGTCACTGAAGCTTTCTTT. Its translation is CASSQWGRGAVTEAFF.

In this sample, this clone turned up once. V usage is TRBV9 and J usage is TRBJ2-1, with 11 bases aligning to TRBD2. Germline CDR1 reads SGDLS; CDR2 reads YYNGEE. After removal of 4 bases from V and 4 bases from J, the junction contained 7 bases not matched to a gene. The CDR3 runs to 16 residues. The CDR3 loop reads CASSLTSGGGYNEQFF. In DNA form, the CDR3 reads TGTGCCAGCAGCCTTACTAGCGGGGGAGGGTACAATGAGCAGTTCTTC. Supplemented by reference TRBV9 and TRBJ2-1, the full variable domain reads DSGVTQTPKHLITATGQRVTLRCSPRSGDLSVYWYQQSLDQGLQFLIQYYNGEERAKGNILERFSAQQFPDLHSELNLSSLELGDSALYFCASSLTSGGGYNEQFFGPGTRLTVL.